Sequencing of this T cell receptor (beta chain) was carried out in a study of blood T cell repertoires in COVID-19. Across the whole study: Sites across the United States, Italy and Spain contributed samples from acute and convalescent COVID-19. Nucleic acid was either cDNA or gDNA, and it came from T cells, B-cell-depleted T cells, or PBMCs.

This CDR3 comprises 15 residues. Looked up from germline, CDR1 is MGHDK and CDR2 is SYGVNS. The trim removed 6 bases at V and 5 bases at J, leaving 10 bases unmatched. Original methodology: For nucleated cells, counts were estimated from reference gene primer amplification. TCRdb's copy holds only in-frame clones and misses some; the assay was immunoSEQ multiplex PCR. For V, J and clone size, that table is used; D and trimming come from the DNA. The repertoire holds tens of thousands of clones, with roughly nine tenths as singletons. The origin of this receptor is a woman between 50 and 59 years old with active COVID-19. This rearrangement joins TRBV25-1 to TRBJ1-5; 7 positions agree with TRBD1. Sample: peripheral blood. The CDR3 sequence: CASRDGGGSHQPQHF. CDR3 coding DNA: TGTGCCAGCAGGGACGGAGGGGGCTCTCATCAGCCCCAGCATTTT.